This T cell receptor (beta chain) was sequenced during a study of graft-versus-host responses after intestinal transplantation. Looking at the study overall: All of the recipients had induction that used anti-thymocyte globulin, then tacrolimus and steroids for approximately 3 years.

Remarks on this clone: What it binds is not known.

Generated by immunoSEQ multiplex PCR, the TCRdb table keeps only in-frame clones and is missing some. This sample has over 100,000 clones, with about 93% found just once. J lost 5 bases, V lost 2 bases, and 10 bases had no gene match. The CDR3 spans 17 residues. CDR1 is MDHEN and CDR2 is SYDVKM in the germline V gene. Study conclusions and caveats: Among recipient marrow samples, GvH clones were found; some appeared first in ileum or blood.

The sample consisted of unstimulated CD4+ T cells sorted from spleen or lymph node cells, taken before intestinal transplant. The sequence derives from a human donor who received an intestinal transplant. The chain has TRBV28 and TRBJ2-7; 12 nucleotides align to TRBD2. CDR3 in amino acids: CASSLGSLAGGIHEQYF. The CDR3, as DNA: TGTGCCAGCAGTTTAGGTAGCCTAGCGGGAGGGATACACGAGCAGTACTTC.